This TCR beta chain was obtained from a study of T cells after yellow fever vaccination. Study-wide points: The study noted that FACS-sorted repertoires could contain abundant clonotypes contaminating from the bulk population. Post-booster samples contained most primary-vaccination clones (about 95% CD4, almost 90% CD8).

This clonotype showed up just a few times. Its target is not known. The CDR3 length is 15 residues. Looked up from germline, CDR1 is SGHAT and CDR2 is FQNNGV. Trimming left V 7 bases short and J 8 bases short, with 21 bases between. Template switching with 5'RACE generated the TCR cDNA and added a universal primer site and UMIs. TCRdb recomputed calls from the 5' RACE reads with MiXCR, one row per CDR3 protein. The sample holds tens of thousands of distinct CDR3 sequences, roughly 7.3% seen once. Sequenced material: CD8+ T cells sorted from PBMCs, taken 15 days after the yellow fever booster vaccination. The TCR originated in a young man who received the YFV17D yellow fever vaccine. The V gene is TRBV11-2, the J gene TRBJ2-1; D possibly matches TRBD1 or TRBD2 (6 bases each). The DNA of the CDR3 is TGTGCCAGCATATTCCGGGGGCGGGACACGCATGAGCAGTTCTTC. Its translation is CASIFRGRDTHEQFF.